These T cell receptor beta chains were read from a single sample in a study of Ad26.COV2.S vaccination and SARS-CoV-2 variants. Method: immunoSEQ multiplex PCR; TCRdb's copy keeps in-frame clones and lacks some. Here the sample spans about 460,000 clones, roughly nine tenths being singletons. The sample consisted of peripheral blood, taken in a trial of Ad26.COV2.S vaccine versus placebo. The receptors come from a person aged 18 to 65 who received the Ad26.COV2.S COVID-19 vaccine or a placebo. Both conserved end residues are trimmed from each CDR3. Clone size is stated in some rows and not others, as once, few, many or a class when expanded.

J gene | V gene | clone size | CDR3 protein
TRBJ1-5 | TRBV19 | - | ASTGKPASNQPQH
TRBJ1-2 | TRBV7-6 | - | ASSLSWSSALSGGYT
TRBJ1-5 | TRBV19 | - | ASSIRTGTGNQPQH
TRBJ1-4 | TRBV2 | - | ASSRGTPNEKLF
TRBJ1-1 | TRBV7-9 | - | ASSLREYTEAF
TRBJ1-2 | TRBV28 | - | ASSTGNLGYT
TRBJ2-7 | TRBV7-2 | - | ASSSYWGSSYEQY
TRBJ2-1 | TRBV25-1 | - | ASSALAGSRYNEQF
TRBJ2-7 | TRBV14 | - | ASSLQGNSYEQY
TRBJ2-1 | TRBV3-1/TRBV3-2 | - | ASSQTSGAPRGEQF
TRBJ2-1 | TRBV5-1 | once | ASSSRLAGAYNEQF
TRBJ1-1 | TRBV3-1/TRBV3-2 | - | ASSQTETGQAF
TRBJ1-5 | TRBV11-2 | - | ASSSGPGGQPQH
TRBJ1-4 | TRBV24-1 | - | ATSEVWTTNRGHEEKLF
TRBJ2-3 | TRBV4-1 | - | ASSQVGVAADTQY
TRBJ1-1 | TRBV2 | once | ASSEQGTMNTEAF
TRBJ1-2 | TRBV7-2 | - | ASSPWGATNYGYT
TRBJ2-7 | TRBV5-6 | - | ASSFTGVEQY
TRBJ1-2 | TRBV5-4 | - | ASSPRTGGVGGYT
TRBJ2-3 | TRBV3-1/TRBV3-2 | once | ASSHGVSGRTDTQY
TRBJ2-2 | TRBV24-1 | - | ATTTTGGPNTGELF
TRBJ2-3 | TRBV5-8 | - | ASSLEGVTDTQY
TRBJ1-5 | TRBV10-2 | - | ASNTGVGNQPQH
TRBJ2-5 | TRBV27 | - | ASSLNGRRSQQETQY
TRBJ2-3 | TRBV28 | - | ASSLEGIRSTDTQY
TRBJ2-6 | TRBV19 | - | ASSDRGNSGANVLT
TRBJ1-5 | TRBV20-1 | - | SAKNSQPQH
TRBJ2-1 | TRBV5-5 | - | ASSFGDRGIGEQF
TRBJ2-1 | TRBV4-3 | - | ASSQALSAGGQNEQF
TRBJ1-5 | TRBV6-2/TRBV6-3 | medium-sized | ASSYTDNQPQH
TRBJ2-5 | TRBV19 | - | ASSSGGAGYQETQY
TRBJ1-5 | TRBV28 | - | ASSFGQGIKPQH
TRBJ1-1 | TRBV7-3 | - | ASSKNPGTGGTEAF
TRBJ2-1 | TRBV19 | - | ASSIAGIYNEQF
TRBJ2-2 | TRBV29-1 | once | SGVKGGGELF
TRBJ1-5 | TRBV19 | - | ASSIYGSPQH
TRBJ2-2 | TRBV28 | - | ASSGAEGTGELF